The following is a T cell receptor (beta chain) sequence with its context. The antigen remains undetermined. These data come from a study of multiple sclerosis patients with progressive multifocal leukoencephalopathy. Whole-study results and caveats: It is unclear whether the findings reflect JC virus infection or general immunocompromise. No common TRBV or TRBJ usage or pairing appeared at PML. Clones expanded at PML were already present before and during natalizumab.

Documented time point: 12 to 13 months of natalizumab therapy. The V gene end was trimmed by 8 bases and the J gene end by 4 bases; junction bases not matched to a gene: 5. CDR3 size: 14 residues. Germline V gene data show CDR1 as LNHDA and CDR2 as SQIVND (reference sequence). TCRdb's table, derived via immunoSEQ multiplex PCR, lists solely in-frame clones and lacks some. Of 20,000 to 30,000 clones detected, 75% to 95% appear once; the ten largest clones hold around 2%. The J gene is TRBJ1-1, the V gene TRBV19; TRBD1 matches at 12 bases. The specimen was PBMCs, collected from a patient treated with natalizumab. This sequence was found in a man aged 25-40 years with multiple sclerosis. CDR3 in amino acids: CASGDRGHGTEAFF. The CDR3 nucleotides are TGTGCCAGTGGGGACAGGGGGCATGGCACTGAAGCTTTCTTT. The full variable domain, in which reference TRBV19 and TRBJ1-1 provide the parts outside the CDR3, is DGGITQSPKYLFRKEGQNVTLSCEQNLNHDAMYWYRQDPGQGLRLIYYSQIVNDFQKGDIAEGYSVSREKKESFPLTVTSAQKNPTAFYLCASGDRGHGTEAFFGQGTRLTVV.